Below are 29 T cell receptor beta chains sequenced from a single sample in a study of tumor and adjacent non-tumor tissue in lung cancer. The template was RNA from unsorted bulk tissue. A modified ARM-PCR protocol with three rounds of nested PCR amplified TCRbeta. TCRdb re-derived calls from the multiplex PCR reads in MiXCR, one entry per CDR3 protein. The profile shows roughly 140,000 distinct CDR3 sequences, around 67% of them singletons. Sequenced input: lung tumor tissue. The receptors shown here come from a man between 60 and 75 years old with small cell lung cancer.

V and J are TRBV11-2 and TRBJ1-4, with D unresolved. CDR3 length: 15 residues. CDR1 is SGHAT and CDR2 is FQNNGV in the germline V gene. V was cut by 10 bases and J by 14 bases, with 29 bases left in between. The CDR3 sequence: CANRSQSDPRRNLFF. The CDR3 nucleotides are TGTGCCAACCGCTCTCAGTCGGACCCGAGGAGAAACCTGTTTTTT.

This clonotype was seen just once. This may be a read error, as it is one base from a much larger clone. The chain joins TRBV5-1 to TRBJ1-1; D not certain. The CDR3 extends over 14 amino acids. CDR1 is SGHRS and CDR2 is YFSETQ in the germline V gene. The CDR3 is CANSFTDGYTEAFF. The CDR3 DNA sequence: TGCGCCAACAGCTTCACCGACGGATACACTGAAGCTTTCTTT.

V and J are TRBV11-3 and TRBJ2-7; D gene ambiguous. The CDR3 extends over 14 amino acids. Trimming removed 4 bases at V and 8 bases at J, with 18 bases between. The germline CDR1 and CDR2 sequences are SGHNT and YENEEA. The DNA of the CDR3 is TGTGCCAGCAGCTCTCGTATCAAGGATTACAAGCAGTACTTC. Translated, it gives CASSSRIKDYKQYF.

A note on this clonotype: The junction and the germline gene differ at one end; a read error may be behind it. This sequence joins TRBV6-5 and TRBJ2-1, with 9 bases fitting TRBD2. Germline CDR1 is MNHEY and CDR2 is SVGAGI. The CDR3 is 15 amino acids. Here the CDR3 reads CTSSSGLAGFNELFF. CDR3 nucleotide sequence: TGTACCAGCAGTTCGGGTCTAGCGGGATTCAATGAACTGTTCTTC.

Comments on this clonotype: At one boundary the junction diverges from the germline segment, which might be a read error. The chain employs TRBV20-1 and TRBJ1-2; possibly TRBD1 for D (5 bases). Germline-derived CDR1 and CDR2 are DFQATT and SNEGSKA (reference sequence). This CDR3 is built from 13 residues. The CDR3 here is CRASRSDSYGYTF. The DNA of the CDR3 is TGCAGAGCTAGCCGATCTGACAGCTATGGCTACACCTTC.

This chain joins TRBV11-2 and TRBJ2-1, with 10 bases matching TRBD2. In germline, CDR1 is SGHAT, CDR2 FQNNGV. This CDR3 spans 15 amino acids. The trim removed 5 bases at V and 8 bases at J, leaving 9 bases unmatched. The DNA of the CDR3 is TGTGCCAGCAGCGCCACTAGCGGGGTAAACGATGAGCAGTTCTTC. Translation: CASSATSGVNDEQFF.

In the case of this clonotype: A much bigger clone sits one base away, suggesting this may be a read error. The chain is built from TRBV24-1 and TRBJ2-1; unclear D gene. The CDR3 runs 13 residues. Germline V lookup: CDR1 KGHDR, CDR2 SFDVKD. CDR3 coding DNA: TGTGCCATCAGTGGGCCACCCGACGGGTTACTGTTCTTC. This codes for CAISGPPDGLLFF.

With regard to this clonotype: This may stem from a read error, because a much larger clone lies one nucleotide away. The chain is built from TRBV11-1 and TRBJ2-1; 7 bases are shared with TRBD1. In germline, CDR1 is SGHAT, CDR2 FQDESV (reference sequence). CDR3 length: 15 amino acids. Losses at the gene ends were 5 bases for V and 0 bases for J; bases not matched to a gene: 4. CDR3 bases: TGTGCCAGCAGCCCAGAGGGGGCCTCCTACAATGAGCAGTTCTTC. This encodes CASSPEGASYNEQFF.

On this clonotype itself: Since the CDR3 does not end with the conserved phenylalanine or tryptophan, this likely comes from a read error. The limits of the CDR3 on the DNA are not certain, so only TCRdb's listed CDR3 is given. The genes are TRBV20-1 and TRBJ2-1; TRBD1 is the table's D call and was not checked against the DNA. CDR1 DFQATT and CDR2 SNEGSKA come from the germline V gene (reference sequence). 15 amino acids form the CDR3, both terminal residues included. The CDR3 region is CSASRQESSYNEKSY.

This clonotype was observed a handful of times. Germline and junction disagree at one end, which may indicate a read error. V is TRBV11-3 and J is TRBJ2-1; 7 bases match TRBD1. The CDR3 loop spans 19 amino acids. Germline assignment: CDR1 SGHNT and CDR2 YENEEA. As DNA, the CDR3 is TGTGCCAGCAGCTTAATAACCGTCCTTGAGACAGGGCTCTACGATGAGCAGTTCTTC. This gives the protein CASSLITVLETGLYDEQFF.

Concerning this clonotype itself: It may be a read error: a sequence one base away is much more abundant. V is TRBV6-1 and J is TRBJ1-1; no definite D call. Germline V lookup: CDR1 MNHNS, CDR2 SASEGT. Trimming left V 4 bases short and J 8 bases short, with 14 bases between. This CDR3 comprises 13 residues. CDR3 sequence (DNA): TGTGCCAGCAGTGGTCGACCTGATAGAGAAGCTTTCTTT. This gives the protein CASSGRPDREAFF.

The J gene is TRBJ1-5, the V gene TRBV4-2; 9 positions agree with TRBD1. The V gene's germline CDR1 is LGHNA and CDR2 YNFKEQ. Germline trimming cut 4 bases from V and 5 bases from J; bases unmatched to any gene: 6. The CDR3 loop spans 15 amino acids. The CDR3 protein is CASSLRTGEDQPQHF. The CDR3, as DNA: TGTGCCAGCAGCCTTAGGACAGGGGAGGATCAGCCCCAGCATTTT.

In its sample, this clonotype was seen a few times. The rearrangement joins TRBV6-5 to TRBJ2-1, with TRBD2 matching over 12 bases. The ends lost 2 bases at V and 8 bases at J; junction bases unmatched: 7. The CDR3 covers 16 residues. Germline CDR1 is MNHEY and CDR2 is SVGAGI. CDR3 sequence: CASSYRWTSGKYEQFF. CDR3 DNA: TGTGCCAGCAGTTACCGATGGACTAGCGGGAAGTATGAGCAGTTCTTC.

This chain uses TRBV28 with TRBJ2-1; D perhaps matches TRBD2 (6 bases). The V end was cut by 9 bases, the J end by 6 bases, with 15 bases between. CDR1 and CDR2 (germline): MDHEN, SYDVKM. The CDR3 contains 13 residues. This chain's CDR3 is CARSPGTPNEQFF. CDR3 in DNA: TGTGCCAGGAGCCCCGGGACTCCCAATGAGCAGTTCTTC.

The CDR3 DNA is TGTGCCAGCACTTTGACAGGAGGGGGGCCCCAGCATTTT. Protein: CASTLTGGGPQHF. V and J are TRBV12-3 or TRBV12-4 and TRBJ1-5; weak D call: TRBD1 (6 bases). The V end was cut by 7 bases, the J end by 9 bases, with 16 bases between. The CDR3 spans 13 residues.

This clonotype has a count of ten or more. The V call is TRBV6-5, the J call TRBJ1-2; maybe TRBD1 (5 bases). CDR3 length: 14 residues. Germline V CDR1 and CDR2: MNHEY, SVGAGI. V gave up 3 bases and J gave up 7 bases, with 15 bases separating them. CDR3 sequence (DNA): TGTGCCAGCAGTTATAAGGCCGGCAGGGCTGGCTACACCTTC. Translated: CASSYKAGRAGYTF.

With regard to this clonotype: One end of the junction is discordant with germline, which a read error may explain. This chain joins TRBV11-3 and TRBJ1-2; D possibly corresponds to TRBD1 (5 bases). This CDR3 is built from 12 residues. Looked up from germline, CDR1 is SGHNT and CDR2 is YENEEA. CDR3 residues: CASREGPHGYPF. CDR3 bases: TGTGCCAGCAGGGAGGGACCTCATGGCTACCCCTTC.

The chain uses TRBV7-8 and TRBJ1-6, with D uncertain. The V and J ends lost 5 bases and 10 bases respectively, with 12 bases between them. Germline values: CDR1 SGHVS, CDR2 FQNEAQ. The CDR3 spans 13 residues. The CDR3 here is CASSPLFASPLHF. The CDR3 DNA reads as TGTGCCAGCAGCCCTCTATTTGCCTCACCCCTCCACTTT.

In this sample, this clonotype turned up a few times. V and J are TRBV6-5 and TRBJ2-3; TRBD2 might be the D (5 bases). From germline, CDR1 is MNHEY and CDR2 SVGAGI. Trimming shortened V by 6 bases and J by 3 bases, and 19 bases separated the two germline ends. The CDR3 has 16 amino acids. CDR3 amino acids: CASRPRTFTITDTQYF. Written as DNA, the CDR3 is TGTGCCAGCAGACCTCGGACTTTTACCATTACAGATACGCAGTATTTT.

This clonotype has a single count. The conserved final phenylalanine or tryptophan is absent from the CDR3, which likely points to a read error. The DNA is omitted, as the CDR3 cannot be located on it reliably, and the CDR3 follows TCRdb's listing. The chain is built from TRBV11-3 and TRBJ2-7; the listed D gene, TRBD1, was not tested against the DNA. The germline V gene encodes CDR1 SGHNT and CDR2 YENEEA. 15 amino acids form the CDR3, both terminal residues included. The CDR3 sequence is CASSLEGTGAYEQYL.

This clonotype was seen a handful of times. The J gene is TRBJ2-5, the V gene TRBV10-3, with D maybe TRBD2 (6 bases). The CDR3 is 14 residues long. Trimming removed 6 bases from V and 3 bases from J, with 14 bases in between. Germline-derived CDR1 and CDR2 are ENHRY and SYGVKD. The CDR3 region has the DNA TGTGCCATCAGCAGAAACGGGAGAGAAGAGACCCAGTACTTC. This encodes CAISRNGREETQYF.

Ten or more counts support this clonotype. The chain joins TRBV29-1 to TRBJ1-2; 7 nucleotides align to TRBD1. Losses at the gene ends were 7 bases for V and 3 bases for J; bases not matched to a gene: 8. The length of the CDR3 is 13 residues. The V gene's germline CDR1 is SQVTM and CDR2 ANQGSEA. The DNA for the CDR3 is TGCAGCGCCTCCCCCGGACAGGACTATGGCTACACCTTC. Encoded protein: CSASPGQDYGYTF.

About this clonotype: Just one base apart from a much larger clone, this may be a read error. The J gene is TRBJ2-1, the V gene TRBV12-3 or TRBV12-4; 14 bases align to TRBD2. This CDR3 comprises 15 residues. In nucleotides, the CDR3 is TGTACCAGCAGAACGGGACTAGCGGGGGTCAATGAGCAGTTCTTC. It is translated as CTSRTGLAGVNEQFF.

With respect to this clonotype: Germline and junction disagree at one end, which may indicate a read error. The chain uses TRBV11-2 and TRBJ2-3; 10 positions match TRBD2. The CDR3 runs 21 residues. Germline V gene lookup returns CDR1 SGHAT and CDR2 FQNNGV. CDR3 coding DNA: TGTGTCAGCAGCACTACCCTCGGTAGCGGGAGGAAAACCGGCTTCACAGATACGCAGTATTTT. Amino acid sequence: CVSSTTLGSGRKTGFTDTQYF.

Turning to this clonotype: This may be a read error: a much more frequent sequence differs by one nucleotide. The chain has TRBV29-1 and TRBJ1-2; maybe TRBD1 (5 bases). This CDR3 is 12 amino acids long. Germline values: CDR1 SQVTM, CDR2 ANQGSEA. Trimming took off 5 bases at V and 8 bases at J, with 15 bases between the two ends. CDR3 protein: CSVTGTGLGYTF. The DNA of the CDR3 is TGCAGCGTTACCGGGACCGGCTTGGGCTACACCTTC.

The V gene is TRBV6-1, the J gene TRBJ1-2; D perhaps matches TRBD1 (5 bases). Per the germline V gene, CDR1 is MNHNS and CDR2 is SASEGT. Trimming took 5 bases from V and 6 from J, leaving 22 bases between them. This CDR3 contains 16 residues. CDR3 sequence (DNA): TGTGCCAGCAGTCCTGGAGGTGGGCAGGGCACCGATGGCTACACCTTC. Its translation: CASSPGGGQGTDGYTF.

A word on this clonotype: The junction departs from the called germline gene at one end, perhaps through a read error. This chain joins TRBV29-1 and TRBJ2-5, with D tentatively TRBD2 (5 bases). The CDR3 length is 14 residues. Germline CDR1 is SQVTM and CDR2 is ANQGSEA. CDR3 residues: CSVEVGITQEIQYF. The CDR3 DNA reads TGTAGCGTTGAAGTCGGCATTACCCAAGAGATCCAGTACTTC.

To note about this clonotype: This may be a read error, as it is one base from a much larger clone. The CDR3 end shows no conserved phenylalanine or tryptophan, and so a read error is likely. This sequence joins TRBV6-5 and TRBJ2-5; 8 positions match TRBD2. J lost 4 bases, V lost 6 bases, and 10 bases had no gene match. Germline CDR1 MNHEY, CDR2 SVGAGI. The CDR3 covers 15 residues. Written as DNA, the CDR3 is TGTGCCAGCAGAGGCCCCGGGGGGGTCCGAGAGACCCAGTACATC. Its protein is CASRGPGGVRETQYI.

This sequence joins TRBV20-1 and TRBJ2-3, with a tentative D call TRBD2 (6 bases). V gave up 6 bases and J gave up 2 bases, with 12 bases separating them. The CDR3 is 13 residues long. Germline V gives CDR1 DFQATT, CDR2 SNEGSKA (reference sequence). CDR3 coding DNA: TGCAGTGCCACCTGGGACTCCACAGATACGCAGTATTTT. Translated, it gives CSATWDSTDTQYF.